This T cell receptor beta chain was sequenced during a study of shared clonotypes between healthy human individuals. This clone was counted a single time. The assay was immunoSEQ multiplex PCR, and TCRdb's table has in-frame clones only and misses some. The sample yields 650,000 to 800,000 clones, roughly two thirds seen once. Deletions cut 0 bases from V and 3 bases from J, with 9 bases between. This CDR3 has 15 amino acids. The clonotype was recovered from a woman in her twenties or thirties in good health. The sample was memory CD4+ T cells sorted from blood. Subset meaning: CD45RA-negative fraction. J is TRBJ2-1 and V is TRBV23-1; possibly TRBD1 for D (5 bases). TRBV23-1 is an open reading frame whose function is uncertain. The CDR3 sequence: CASSQSFDSYNEQFF. CDR3 in DNA: TGCGCCAGCAGTCAATCGTTCGACAGCTACAATGAGCAGTTCTTC.